Shown below are 22 T cell receptor beta chains from a single sample sequenced in a study of early T cells in non-severe SARS-CoV-2 infection (dated by TCRdb to the early 2020s). Receptors were amplified or captured by 5' RACE. Instrument used: NextSeq 500. TCRdb reprocessed the public reads (quality trimming at Q25 with fastp, clone calling with MiXCR) and kept in-frame beta chains. Rows are unified per CDR3 protein, each entry keeping the most common DNA and genes. The sample contains 45,000 to 55,000 distinct CDR3 sequences, roughly 12% of them found a single time. The top ten clones comprise roughly 10% of the sample. The source material was whole blood. These receptors were taken from an adult who was a healthcare worker with PCR-confirmed SARS-CoV-2 infection or an uninfected control (not recorded which).

This clonotype was recorded a few times. The chain recombines TRBV7-9 with TRBJ2-7, with D maybe TRBD2 (6 bases). The CDR3 sequence is 16 residues long. In germline, CDR1 is SEHNR, CDR2 FQNEAQ (reference sequence). V gave up 0 bases and J gave up 0 bases, with 12 bases separating them. CDR3 loop: CASSLARGGSSYEQYF. CDR3 coding DNA: TGTGCCAGCAGCTTAGCTCGTGGAGGGTCCTCCTACGAGCAGTACTTC.

This clonotype was found many times. This sequence joins TRBV27 and TRBJ2-7; D ambiguous. Germline CDR1 and CDR2: MNHEY and SMNVEV (reference sequence). The CDR3 runs to 13 residues. Trimming shortened V by 6 bases and J by 2 bases, and 11 bases separated the two germline ends. This CDR3 is CASSLTSAYEQYF. The CDR3, as DNA: TGTGCCAGCAGCCTCACATCAGCCTACGAGCAGTACTTC.

This clonotype has only a few counts. V is TRBV11-2 and J is TRBJ2-7, with TRBD1 as a possible D gene (5 bases). The CDR3 loop spans 13 amino acids. Germline CDR1 SGHAT, CDR2 FQNNGV. V lost 10 bases and J 1 base, leaving 14 bases between the germline ends. CDR3 in DNA: TGTGCCACTAGACGGAACAGGTCCTACGAGCAGTACTTC. Translation: CATRRNRSYEQYF.

The rearrangement links TRBV11-2 to TRBJ1-1; D not certain. The V end lost 3 bases, the J end lost 1 base, and 9 bases lay between the germline ends. CDR3 length: 14 amino acids. Germline V gene data show CDR1 as SGHAT and CDR2 as FQNNGV. The CDR3 protein is CASSFGRRNTEAFF. In nucleotides, the CDR3 is TGTGCCAGCAGCTTCGGACGTCGGAACACTGAAGCTTTCTTT.

This clonotype was seen a few times. The chain couples TRBV29-1 to TRBJ2-1; the match to TRBD1 covers 9 bases. The CDR3 is made up of 12 amino acids. Germline CDR1 reads SQVTM; CDR2 reads ANQGSEA. Germline trimming cut 7 bases from V and 6 bases from J; bases unmatched to any gene: 4. CDR3 in DNA: TGCAGCGCCGGGACAGGGAGCAATGAGCAGTTCTTC. Protein sequence: CSAGTGSNEQFF.

This clonotype occurred many times. The chain links TRBV2 to TRBJ2-7; 8 bases align to TRBD1. This CDR3 contains 15 residues. Germline CDR1 and CDR2: SNHLY and FYNNEI. V lost 4 bases, J lost 6 bases, and 11 bases stayed unmatched. The CDR3: CASSGSLGTGTEQYF. The DNA of the CDR3 is TGTGCCAGCAGTGGATCCCTTGGGACAGGTACCGAGCAGTACTTC.

This clonotype is deemed medium-sized. The chain couples TRBV7-9 to TRBJ2-1; 8 bases fit TRBD2. Per germline, CDR1 SEHNR and CDR2 FQNEAQ (reference sequence). CDR3 length: 15 residues. V trimming: 5 bases; J trimming: 3 bases; junction bases outside the gene matches: 6. The CDR3 is CASSLREGIYNEQFF. CDR3 coding DNA: TGTGCCAGCAGCCTCCGGGAGGGCATCTACAATGAGCAGTTCTTC. Combining the CDR3 with reference TRBV7-9 and TRBJ2-1 gives the whole variable domain DTGVSQNPRHKITKRGQNVTFRCDPISEHNRLYWYRQTLGQGPEFLTYFQNEAQLEKSRLLSDRFSAERPKGSFSTLEIQRTEQGDSAMYLCASSLREGIYNEQFFGPGTRLTVL.

This clonotype has a handful of counts. The chain recombines TRBV2 with TRBJ1-4; D remains unclear. The V end lost 4 bases, the J end lost 7 bases, and 13 bases lay between the germline ends. This CDR3 is built from 14 residues. Per germline, CDR1 SNHLY and CDR2 FYNNEI. The CDR3 loop reads CASSGDVGSEKLFF. Here the CDR3 DNA reads TGTGCCAGCAGTGGAGACGTGGGGAGTGAAAAACTGTTTTTT.

This clonotype was detected only a few times. The chain is built from TRBV14 and TRBJ2-3, with 11 bases identical to TRBD2. This CDR3 contains 15 residues. Germline CDR1 and CDR2: SGHDN and FVKESK. With 3 bases clipped from V and 7 bases from J, the junction kept 6 bases outside the gene matches. CDR3 nucleotides: TGTGCCAGCAGCCACTTTAGCGGGGGGGCCTATACGCAGTATTTT. This encodes CASSHFSGGAYTQYF.

The chain employs TRBV7-2 and TRBJ2-5; D is unclear. Trimming left V 5 bases short and J 0 bases short, with 7 bases between. The CDR3 consists of 13 residues. The V gene's germline CDR1 is SGHTA and CDR2 FQGNSA. In nucleotides, the CDR3 is TGTGCCAGCAGCGCGACCGACCAAGAGACCCAGTACTTC. Its protein product is CASSATDQETQYF.

This clonotype was recorded at least ten times. This chain connects TRBV29-1 to TRBJ2-7; 11 nucleotides align to TRBD1. Germline V lookup: CDR1 SQVTM, CDR2 ANQGSEA. Losses at the gene ends were 4 bases for V and 2 bases for J; bases not matched to a gene: 4. The CDR3 loop spans 14 amino acids. Here the CDR3 DNA reads TGCAGCGTTGTAAGGGGACAGGGGGCCTACGAGCAGTACTTC. Residues: CSVVRGQGAYEQYF.

This clonotype was observed a handful of times. This chain's CDR3 is CASSQAGARYF. The CDR3 bases are TGTGCCAGCAGCCAAGCAGGGGCTCGGTACTTC. This rearrangement joins TRBV3-1 to TRBJ2-7; D is possibly TRBD1 (6 bases). The CDR3 length is 11 residues. V lost 1 base, J lost 12 bases, and 10 bases lay in between. Per the germline V gene, CDR1 is LGHDT and CDR2 is YNNKEL (reference sequence).

This clonotype was seen many times. V and J are TRBV20-1 and TRBJ2-1; 10 bases agree with TRBD2. The CDR3 has 13 amino acids. V dropped 6 bases and J dropped 8; count of bases not matched to a gene: 7. Germline V gives CDR1 DFQATT, CDR2 SNEGSKA (reference sequence). The DNA of the CDR3 is TGCAGTGCCCCAGCGGGAGGGCCAGATGAGCAGTTCTTC. Amino acid sequence: CSAPAGGPDEQFF.

V is TRBV7-2 and J is TRBJ2-1, with D hard to call. Trimming removed 3 bases from V and 0 bases from J, with 9 bases in between. This CDR3 has 15 amino acids. The germline V gene encodes CDR1 SGHTA and CDR2 FQGNSA. CDR3 nucleotide sequence: TGTGCCAGCAGCTTCTTTGGAAGCTCCTACAATGAGCAGTTCTTC. Translating gives CASSFFGSSYNEQFF.

The sample holds many counts of this clonotype. The CDR3 loop reads CASSLRPRTATTLNEQFF. CDR3 DNA: TGTGCCAGCAGCTTAAGGCCAAGGACAGCAACTACTCTCAATGAGCAGTTCTTC. The chain couples TRBV11-1 to TRBJ2-1; D possibly corresponds to TRBD1 (6 bases). This CDR3 is 18 amino acids long. Looked up from germline, CDR1 is SGHAT and CDR2 is FQDESV (reference sequence). Trimming shortened V by 2 bases and J by 6 bases, and 23 bases separated the two germline ends.

This clonotype was recorded a few times. The V call is TRBV11-2, the J call TRBJ2-1; 10 nucleotides line up with TRBD2. Germline CDR1 and CDR2: SGHAT and FQNNGV. V lost 5 bases, J lost 7 bases, and 14 bases stayed unmatched. The length of the CDR3 is 17 residues. The CDR3 coding sequence is TGTGCCAGCAGCGACCTAGGGACTAGCGCGTTTTTGAATGAGCAGTTCTTC. Translating gives CASSDLGTSAFLNEQFF.

This clonotype occurred many times. V is TRBV25-1 and J is TRBJ2-7, with D hard to call. Looked up from germline, CDR1 is MGHDK and CDR2 is SYGVNS. Trimming stripped 3 bases from V and 0 bases from J, with 12 bases between. The CDR3 totals 15 residues. CDR3 nucleotides: TGTGCCAGCAGTGACCACTTGGGCATCTCCTACGAGCAGTACTTC. This gives the protein CASSDHLGISYEQYF.

The rearrangement links TRBV3-1 to TRBJ2-5; 10 bases match TRBD2. The germline CDR1 and CDR2 sequences are LGHDT and YNNKEL (reference sequence). The CDR3 sequence is 13 residues long. V lost 4 bases, J lost 6 bases, and 2 bases stayed unmatched. The DNA of the CDR3 is TGTGCCAGCAGCCCACTAGCGGGAAAGACCCAGTACTTC. It yields the protein CASSPLAGKTQYF.

This clonotype was counted a few times. The chain is built from TRBV28 and TRBJ1-1; no clear D gene. Germline-derived CDR1 and CDR2 are MDHEN and SYDVKM. The CDR3 is made up of 13 amino acids. Trimming cost V 3 bases and J 3 bases, with 8 bases left between them. The DNA for the CDR3 is TGTGCCAGCAGTTTGCCCCGGGACACTGAAGCTTTCTTT. Protein: CASSLPRDTEAFF. The complete variable domain, with remaining parts taken from reference TRBV28 and TRBJ1-1, reads DVKVTQSSRYLVKRTGEKVFLECVQDMDHENMFWYRQDPGLGLRLIYFSYDVKMKEKGDIPEGYSVSREKKERFSLILESASTNQTSMYLCASSLPRDTEAFFGQGTRLTVV.

V usage is TRBV30 and J usage is TRBJ2-3; D possibly corresponds to TRBD2 (6 bases). The CDR3 consists of 14 residues. Trimming pared 1 base from V and 3 bases from J, leaving 11 bases between. CDR1 and CDR2 (germline): GTSNPN, SVGIG (reference sequence). The CDR3 coding sequence is TGTGCCTGGAGTGGGGAGCGGGTGACAGATACGCAGTATTTT. Amino acids: CAWSGERVTDTQYF.

As to this clonotype: It may be a read error: a sequence one base away is much more abundant. The CDR3 does not end in the conserved phenylalanine or tryptophan, so this is likely a read error. The gene calls are TRBV7-2 and TRBJ1-6; 11 nucleotides match TRBD1. V was pared by 5 bases and J by 2 bases, with 5 bases of the junction left unmatched. This CDR3 contains 17 residues. Germline-derived CDR1 and CDR2 are SGHTA and FQGNSA. CDR3 nucleotides: TGTGCCAGCAGCCACGGGGACAGGGGGACCTATAATTCACCCCTCCACTCT. Translated, it gives CASSHGDRGTYNSPLHS.

The chain links TRBV11-2 to TRBJ2-7; D remains ambiguous. The germline V gene encodes CDR1 SGHAT and CDR2 FQNNGV. The V gene lost 0 bases and the J gene lost 4 bases, with 10 bases spanning the gap. The CDR3 totals 14 residues. The CDR3 region is CASSLDVAGYEQYF. CDR3 coding DNA: TGTGCCAGCAGCTTAGACGTGGCTGGGTACGAGCAGTACTTC. The full variable domain, in which reference TRBV11-2 and TRBJ2-7 provide the parts outside the CDR3, is EAGVAQSPRYKIIEKRQSVAFWCNPISGHATLYWYQQILGQGPKLLIQFQNNGVVDDSQLPKDRFSAERLKGVDSTLKIQPAKLEDSAVYLCASSLDVAGYEQYFGPGTRLTVT.